Listed here are 28 T cell receptor beta chains from one sample, sequenced in a study of blood T cell repertoires in COVID-19. Profiling relied on immunoSEQ multiplex PCR, and the TCRdb table lists in-frame clones only, not all of them. The table shows under 200,000 clones, with approximately 88% occurring only once. The sample was PBMCs or T cells enriched from blood (not recorded which). The receptors originated from a woman in her sixties who had recovered from COVID-19.

This chain joins TRBV5-4 and TRBJ2-7; D is ambiguous. The length of the CDR3 is 14 residues. Trimming pared 6 bases from V and 3 bases from J, leaving 16 bases between. CDR1 and CDR2 from the germline V gene are SGHNT and YYREEE (reference sequence). This chain's CDR3 is CASKSDLNNYEQYF. For the CDR3, the DNA is TGTGCCAGCAAGAGCGATTTAAATAACTACGAGCAGTACTTC. Using reference TRBV5-4 and TRBJ2-7 for the parts outside the CDR3, the full variable domain is ETGVTQSPTHLIKTRGQQVTLRCSSQSGHNTVSWYQQALGQGPQFIFQYYREEENGRGNFPPRFSGLQFPNYSSELNVNALELDDSALYLCASKSDLNNYEQYFGPGTRLTVT.

The chain joins TRBV5-8 to TRBJ1-1; D remains ambiguous. The V gene's germline CDR1 is SGHTS and CDR2 YDEGEE. Trimming took off 5 bases at V and 1 base at J, with 18 bases between the two ends. The CDR3 spans 16 residues. The CDR3 coding sequence is TGTGCCAGCAGGCCAATACGCACCGCGGGGAACACTGAAGCTTTCTTT. Translated, it gives CASRPIRTAGNTEAFF.

The V gene is TRBV25-1, the J gene TRBJ2-7; tentatively, D is TRBD1 (7 bases). The CDR3 covers 15 residues. The V gene's germline CDR1 is MGHDK and CDR2 SYGVNS. V was shortened by 3 bases and J by 4 bases, with 16 bases between the two germline ends. For the CDR3, the DNA is TGTGCCAGCAGTGATCTGCCAGGGGGGCTTTACGAGCAGTACTTC. As protein: CASSDLPGGLYEQYF.

The chain links TRBV18 to TRBJ1-3, with a tentative D call TRBD1 (5 bases). Germline CDR1 and CDR2: KGHSH and LQKENI. The V gene lost 3 bases and the J gene lost 0 bases, with 9 bases spanning the gap. The CDR3 sequence is 15 residues long. CDR3 coding DNA: TGTGCCAGCTCACCGAGAGACAGCTCTGGAAACACCATATATTTT. It translates to CASSPRDSSGNTIYF.

The chain links TRBV18 to TRBJ2-7, with D maybe TRBD1 (6 bases). There are 14 residues in the CDR3. Between the trimmed V and J ends, which lost 6 bases and 3 bases, there was a span of 15 bases. Germline V gene sequence: CDR1 KGHSH, CDR2 LQKENI. CDR3 DNA sequence: TGTGCCAGCTCCGGGTGGGGGCACTTCTACGAGCAGTACTTC. Its protein is CASSGWGHFYEQYF.

In this sample, this clone turned up a few times. The chain links TRBV5-1 to TRBJ2-1; 9 bases map to TRBD2. The length of the CDR3 is 15 residues. J was trimmed by 4 bases and V by 4 bases; bases with no gene match: 6. Looked up from germline, CDR1 is SGHRS and CDR2 is YFSETQ. The CDR3 coding sequence is TGCGCCAGCAGCCCGAGCGGGGGGTATTACAATGAGCAGTTCTTC. Amino acid sequence: CASSPSGGYYNEQFF.

J is TRBJ2-1 and V is TRBV11-3; D possibly corresponds to TRBD1 (5 bases). CDR1 and CDR2 (germline): SGHNT, YENEEA. Trimming removed 5 bases at V and 6 bases at J, with 20 bases between. The CDR3 is 16 residues long. The chain's CDR3 is CASSGGLGDGGNEQFF. The CDR3 DNA reads TGTGCCAGCAGCGGTGGTCTAGGGGATGGTGGCAATGAGCAGTTCTTC.

J is TRBJ1-1 and V is TRBV5-5; TRBD1 aligns across 11 bases. The CDR3 has 12 residues. From germline, CDR1 is SGHKS and CDR2 YYEKEE (reference sequence). V shed 4 bases and J 10 bases; nucleotides not matched to a gene: 3. CDR3 amino acids: CASSRDRGAAFF. CDR3 DNA sequence: TGTGCCAGCAGCCGGGACAGGGGGGCAGCTTTCTTT.

The chain has TRBV6-1 and TRBJ2-7, with D possibly matching TRBD1 (7 bases). The V gene's germline CDR1 is MNHNS and CDR2 SASEGT. Trimming cost V 5 bases and J 10 bases, with 18 bases left between them. The CDR3 consists of 13 residues. CDR3 sequence: CASSSDWRDRQYF. CDR3 coding DNA: TGTGCCAGCAGTTCCGACTGGAGGGACAGACAGTACTTC.

The chain links TRBV18 to TRBJ1-6; D not certain. The CDR3 covers 13 residues. From germline, CDR1 is KGHSH and CDR2 LQKENI. V was cut by 2 bases and J by 10 bases, with 9 bases left in between. The CDR3 DNA follows: TGTGCCAGCTCACCAGGAGATCGGTCACCCCTCCACTTT. This sequence encodes CASSPGDRSPLHF.

This clone occurred a few times. The CDR3 coding sequence is TGTGCCAGCAACGACAGGGGGAATTCACCCCTCCACTTT. It specifies CASNDRGNSPLHF. V and J are TRBV7-8 and TRBJ1-6, with TRBD1 identical over 9 bases. CDR3 length equals 13 residues. The V and J ends lost 7 bases and 7 bases, in that order; junction bases with no gene match: 2. The germline V gene has CDR1 SGHVS and CDR2 FQNEAQ.

This chain joins TRBV2 and TRBJ2-7; D gene uncertain. Trimming shortened V by 3 bases and J by 4 bases, and 4 bases separated the two germline ends. Germline CDR1 SNHLY, CDR2 FYNNEI. The CDR3 is made up of 11 amino acids. The DNA for the CDR3 is TGTGCCAGCAGTGAGGCTTACGAGCAGTACTTC. This translates into CASSEAYEQYF.

This chain uses TRBV15 with TRBJ2-1; 12 nucleotides line up with TRBD2. There are 15 residues in the CDR3. The V segment lost 1 base and the J segment 9 bases; nucleotides outside the gene matches: 4. CDR1 and CDR2 from the germline V gene are LNHNV and YYDKDF (reference sequence). In DNA form, the CDR3 reads TGTGCCACCAGCAGAGGGCTAGCGGGAGGGGGTGAGCAGTTCTTC. This gives the protein CATSRGLAGGGEQFF.

This sequence joins TRBV18 and TRBJ1-2, with 9 bases fitting TRBD1. The V gene end was trimmed by 6 bases and the J gene end by 7 bases; junction bases not matched to a gene: 12. CDR3 length: 15 residues. The germline gives CDR1 KGHSH, CDR2 LQKENI. CDR3 sequence reads: CASSKTGGPLFGYTF. CDR3 bases: TGTGCCAGCTCGAAGACAGGGGGGCCTCTTTTTGGCTACACCTTC.

CDR3 residues: CASSSTGDTDTQYF. The CDR3 region has the DNA TGTGCCAGCAGCTCAACCGGGGACACAGATACGCAGTATTTT. This chain joins TRBV7-2 and TRBJ2-3, with a possible D match to TRBD2 (5 bases). The V end lost 4 bases, the J end lost 2 bases, and 10 bases lay between the germline ends. The CDR3 spans 14 residues. CDR1 is SGHTA, CDR2 FQGNSA, per germline.

The chain is built from TRBV6-5 and TRBJ1-2; D is ambiguous. The CDR3 extends over 16 amino acids. Germline CDR1 reads MNHEY; CDR2 reads SVGAGI. V lost 0 bases, J lost 4 bases, and 15 bases lay in between. For the CDR3, the DNA is TGTGCCAGCAGTTACTCCGGCCCAGGAGGCGGCTATGGCTACACCTTC. Protein sequence: CASSYSGPGGGYGYTF.

The chain links TRBV6-5 to TRBJ1-5; D uncertain. The CDR3 has 15 residues. Germline V gene sequence: CDR1 MNHEY, CDR2 SVGAGI. Trimming took 6 bases from V and 3 from J, leaving 15 bases between them. This CDR3 is CASSSTAYPNQPQHF. The CDR3 DNA follows: TGTGCCAGCAGCTCCACAGCTTACCCCAATCAGCCCCAGCATTTT.

The rearrangement joins TRBV7-9 to TRBJ2-7, with D possibly TRBD1 on 5 matching bases. From germline, CDR1 is SEHNR and CDR2 FQNEAQ (reference sequence). CDR3 length equals 15 residues. V was cut by 1 base and J by 2 bases, with 12 bases left in between. The DNA of the CDR3 is TGTGCCAGCAGCTTAGGTAACAGGTTACCCTACGAGCAGTACTTC. Its protein is CASSLGNRLPYEQYF.

CDR3 nucleotides: TGTGCCAGCTGGGGGGGGAGCACAGATACGCAGTATTTT. Amino acid sequence: CASWGGSTDTQYF. This chain links TRBV28 with TRBJ2-3; 7 nucleotides line up with TRBD2. CDR1 is MDHEN and CDR2 is SYDVKM in the germline V gene. The CDR3 is 13 residues long. Trimming took 8 bases from V and 0 from J; bases not matched to a gene: 2.

This chain uses TRBV19 with TRBJ1-5; 7 bases fit TRBD1. Germline CDR1 reads LNHDA; CDR2 reads SQIVND (reference sequence). Unmatched junction bases numbered 8, after V lost 7 bases and J lost 2 bases. The CDR3 runs 15 residues. This CDR3 is CASTGGGAGNQPQHF. For the CDR3, the DNA is TGTGCCAGTACAGGAGGGGGCGCGGGCAATCAGCCCCAGCATTTT.

This clone was recorded a few times. The rearrangement links TRBV12-3 or TRBV12-4 to TRBJ1-5; TRBD1 matches 7 bases. The V gene end was trimmed by 5 bases and the J gene end by 8 bases; junction bases not matched to a gene: 6. This CDR3 is 13 amino acids long. The CDR3 loop is CASSPRGAEPQHF. The CDR3 coding sequence is TGTGCCAGCAGTCCCAGGGGGGCGGAGCCCCAGCATTTT.

This rearrangement joins TRBV18 to TRBJ2-3; D perhaps matches TRBD2 (5 bases). Germline CDR1 is KGHSH and CDR2 is LQKENI. The germline V and J ends were trimmed by 3 bases and 5 bases, with 15 bases remaining between them. There are 15 residues in the CDR3. CDR3 DNA sequence: TGTGCCAGCTCACCCGAACTAGATTTCGGAGATACGCAGTATTTT. Protein product: CASSPELDFGDTQYF.

The chain has TRBV28 and TRBJ2-7, with D perhaps matching TRBD2 (7 bases). Germline assignment: CDR1 MDHEN and CDR2 SYDVKM. This CDR3 has 13 residues. V was clipped by 10 bases and J by 3 bases, with 16 bases between them. The CDR3 sequence: CATGGGGLYEQYF. The CDR3 region has the DNA TGTGCCACCGGAGGGGGGGGCCTCTACGAGCAGTACTTC.

J is TRBJ1-1 and V is TRBV19; D may be TRBD1 (5 bases). The V end was cut by 4 bases, the J end by 2 bases, with 14 bases between. The V gene's germline CDR1 is LNHDA and CDR2 SQIVND (reference sequence). The CDR3 covers 15 residues. This chain's CDR3 is CASSTGHRLNTEAFF. The CDR3, as DNA: TGTGCCAGTAGTACTGGACACAGACTCAACACTGAAGCTTTCTTT.

A single count supports this clone. The chain is built from TRBV21-1 and TRBJ1-5. TRBV21-1 is a listed pseudogene. CDR3 size: 22 residues. DNA of the CDR3: TGTGCCAGCAGCAAAACAGTAGTACGGGGGGCGCGGGTTGATCGGAGCAATCAGCCCCAGCATTTT. This codes for CASSKTVVRGARVDRSNQPQHF.

The chain combines TRBV5-1 with TRBJ2-1; no firm D call. The CDR3 is made up of 17 amino acids. Germline CDR1 SGHRS, CDR2 YFSETQ. V shed 0 bases and J shed 4 bases, with 17 bases lying between them. The CDR3 coding sequence is TGCGCCAGCAGCTTGGTCAGAAGTGTATCCGCATACAATGAGCAGTTCTTC. Amino acid sequence: CASSLVRSVSAYNEQFF.

The chain carries TRBV5-4 and TRBJ1-3; D call uncertain. Germline assignment: CDR1 SGHNT and CDR2 YYREEE (reference sequence). This CDR3 has 15 residues. Trimming shortened V by 2 bases and J by 2 bases, and 11 bases separated the two germline ends. The DNA for the CDR3 is TGTGCCAGCAGCTTTGACACAACTGCTGGAAACACCATATATTTT. It codes for CASSFDTTAGNTIYF.

This chain joins TRBV27 and TRBJ1-3; D unclear. CDR1 and CDR2 from the germline V gene are MNHEY and SMNVEV (reference sequence). The CDR3 is 13 residues long. With 6 bases removed from V and 4 bases from J, the gap between germline ends came to 10 bases. The CDR3 spells CASSTGGGNTIYF. CDR3 nucleotides: TGTGCCAGCAGCACGGGAGGGGGAAACACCATATATTTT.